This T cell receptor beta chain was captured in a study of blood T cell repertoires in COVID-19. Overall study context: The samples span acute and convalescent COVID-19 from the United States, Italy and Spain. From T cells, B-cell-depleted T cells, or PBMCs came the material, which was cDNA or gDNA.

As processed by the authors: Estimation of nucleated cell counts was performed using reference gene primer amplification. Assay: immunoSEQ multiplex PCR; the TCRdb copy retains only in-frame clones and omits some. That table is the source of V, J and clone size, and D and trimming were worked out from the DNA. The table records just over 300,000 clones, roughly 89% of them present only once. Sequencing was performed on peripheral blood. This TCR derives from a woman in her twenties or thirties with COVID-19, enrolled during active disease.

CDR3 sequence (DNA): TGTGCCATCAGGGGGACAGGGGGTAATTCACCCCTCCACTTT. It encodes CAIRGTGGNSPLHF. The chain has TRBV10-3 and TRBJ1-6, with TRBD1 identical over 11 bases. CDR1 ENHRY and CDR2 SYGVKD come from the germline V gene. The CDR3 is 14 amino acids. J lost 6 bases, V lost 6 bases, and 1 base had no gene match.